This T cell receptor (beta chain) was identified during a study of shared clonotypes between healthy human individuals. Study summary: Per donor, three plates held CD4 naive cells, three held CD4 memory, two held CD8 naive and one held CD8 memory.

In this sample, this clone turned up once. Its antigen is unknown. General observations from the study: Sampling was confined to blood; repertoires within tissues likely differ. What naive subsets generally showed was a larger estimated richness than memory subsets showed.

Original handling: ImmunoSEQ sequences covered only the junction and lacked quality scores; filtering therefore differed. Profiled with immunoSEQ multiplex PCR; TCRdb holds only in-frame clones, not every one. V and J calls and clone size are those listed in that table; D and trimming were worked out from the DNA. The sample consists of about 1 million clones, about four fifths of them appearing once. What was sequenced was memory CD4+ T cells from PBMCs. Indicated subset: CD45RA-negative fraction. This TCR was recovered from a man aged 18-30 years in good health. Some clones in this sample may be carry-over from other donors' samples.

CDR3 amino acids: CASSQAASSGRAEETQYF. In nucleotides, the CDR3 is TGTGCCAGCAGCCAGGCGGCATCTAGCGGGAGGGCCGAGGAGACCCAGTACTTC. The rearrangement joins TRBV14 to TRBJ2-5; TRBD2 matches at 12 bases. The CDR3 covers 18 residues. V dropped 3 bases and J dropped 5; count of bases not matched to a gene: 13. CDR1 is SGHDN and CDR2 is FVKESK in the germline V gene.